These T cell receptor beta chains were read from a single sample in a study of type 1 regulatory T cells. A single record per CDR3 protein comes from TCRdb applying MiXCR to the reads. Of approximately 77,000 distinct CDR3 sequences in the sample, more than 20% were seen once. No cognate antigen is known for these TCRs. The sample taken for sequencing was cultured type 1 regulatory T (Tr1) cells, either the whole culture or a sorted fraction (not recorded which). The receptors shown here come from a human donor in good health. The CDR3 runs from the conserved cysteine through the conserved F or W. Fields, in order: clone size, D gene, V gene, J gene, CDR3 protein, CDR3 DNA. A D gene is named only where the DNA matches it firmly. Only some rows state a clone size, as once, few, many or a class for expanded clones.

-	-	TRBV12-3/TRBV12-4	TRBJ1-1	CASLRRDTEAFF	TGTGCCAGCCTCCGGCGGGACACTGAAGCTTTCTTT
many	-	TRBV7-9	TRBJ1-6	CASSALRNNSPLHF	TGTGCCAGCAGCGCCCTTCGGAATAATTCACCCCTCCACTTT
-	-	TRBV6-1	TRBJ1-5	CASTGNLGPQHF	TGTGCCAGCACAGGCAACCTTGGGCCCCAGCATTTT
few	-	TRBV20-1	TRBJ2-2	CSARDRPLGSGELFF	TGCAGTGCTCGGGACCGTCCTTTGGGGTCCGGGGAGCTGTTTTTT
-	TRBD2	TRBV29-1	TRBJ2-7	CSVVAGAYEQYF	TGCAGCGTTGTTGCGGGAGCCTACGAGCAGTACTTC
few	-	TRBV19	TRBJ1-5	CASSQTPWAQHF	TGTGCCAGTAGCCAAACTCCATGGGCCCAGCATTTT
-	TRBD1	TRBV18	TRBJ2-4	CASSPPDRGRNIQYF	TGTGCCAGCTCACCGCCTGACAGGGGGCGAAACATTCAGTACTTC
-	-	TRBV20-1	TRBJ2-3	CSARNSGGGTDTQYF	TGCAGTGCTAGAAATAGCGGTGGCGGCACAGATACGCAGTATTTT
once	TRBD1	TRBV15	TRBJ1-2	CATSRDRDSSNYGYTF	TGTGCCACCAGCAGAGATAGGGACAGTTCTAACTATGGCTACACCTTC
-	-	TRBV25-1	TRBJ2-7	CASSPSNEQYF	TGTGCCAGCAGTCCATCTAACGAGCAGTACTTC
few	TRBD1	TRBV6-5	TRBJ2-4	CASKLTQGAGNIQYF	TGTGCCAGCAAACTAACACAGGGGGCTGGGAACATTCAGTACTTC
-	-	TRBV27	TRBJ2-7	CASRGLRGRGIKQYF	TGTGCCAGCAGGGGGTTGCGAGGGAGGGGGATTAAGCAGTACTTC
few	-	TRBV5-1	TRBJ2-5	CASSLGTRETQYF	TGCGCCAGCAGCTTGGGGACCAGAGAGACCCAGTACTTC
-	TRBD2	TRBV23-1	TRBJ2-1	CASSQPSGRSHEQFF	TGCGCCAGCAGTCAACCTAGCGGGAGGTCCCACGAGCAGTTCTTC
few	-	TRBV3-1	TRBJ2-1	CASLKAGYNEQFF	TGTGCCAGCCTAAAGGCCGGGTACAATGAGCAGTTCTTC
-	-	TRBV5-1	TRBJ1-3	CASSHDNGNTIYF	TGCGCCAGCAGCCACGACAATGGAAACACCATATATTTT
-	-	TRBV12-3/TRBV12-4	TRBJ1-1	CASSLNAQDTEAFF	TGTGCCAGCAGTTTAAATGCGCAGGACACTGAAGCTTTCTTT
-	TRBD2	TRBV5-1	TRBJ2-7	CASSLDGTSGDEQYF	TGCGCCAGCAGCTTAGACGGGACTAGCGGGGACGAGCAGTACTTC
-	TRBD2	TRBV20-1	TRBJ2-1	CSAPQGGAGVRVNNEQFF	TGCAGTGCTCCCCAAGGGGGAGCGGGAGTTAGGGTAAACAATGAGCAGTTCTTC
-	-	TRBV5-1	TRBJ2-7	CASSLNSEYAELYF	TGCGCCAGCAGCTTGAACAGCGAATACGCGGAGCTGTACTTC
-	TRBD1	TRBV11-1	TRBJ2-2	CASSRTGGGPGELFF	TGTGCCAGCAGCAGGACAGGGGGGGGACCCGGGGAGCTGTTTTTT
few	-	TRBV20-1	TRBJ2-3	CSVLEEDTQYF	TGCAGTGTGCTAGAGGAGGATACGCAGTATTTT
many	-	TRBV6-2/TRBV6-3	TRBJ2-7	CASSESFFGTKYEQYF	TGTGCCAGCAGCGAGAGTTTTTTTGGGACAAAATACGAGCAGTACTTC